The rows below give T cell receptor beta chains drawn from one sample of a study of CD4 T cell repertoires in COVID-19. Repertoires were generated with immunoSEQ multiplex PCR, while TCRdb's copy carries only in-frame clones and drops some. The profile shows about 75,000 clones, about 80% of them singletons. The sample in question was CD4+ T cells from peripheral blood, obtained after recovery from COVID-19. The receptors shown here come from a human donor who had COVID-19. Each CDR3 is given with its conserved first and last residue. A D gene is named only where the DNA matches it firmly. Size is omitted from some rows. Given values are once, few, many or a class for expanded clones.

d_call	clone_size	j_call	v_call	cdr3_nt	cdr3_aa
TRBD1	.	TRBJ1-2	TRBV5-6	TGTGCCAGCAGCTTAGGGTGGAGGGGGCTTACCGACGGCTACACCTTC	CASSLGWRGLTDGYTF
.	.	TRBJ1-2	TRBV6-5	TGTGCCAGCAGTTATGGGCAGGGGTACGGTGGCTACACCTTC	CASSYGQGYGGYTF
.	.	TRBJ1-6	TRBV12-3/TRBV12-4	TGTGCCAGCAGGTCACGGGGGACACCCCTCCACTTT	CASRSRGTPLHF
.	.	TRBJ2-7	TRBV19	TGTGCCAGTAGGGTGGACAGCTCCCTCCTTTACGAGCAGTACTTC	CASRVDSSLLYEQYF
.	.	TRBJ2-5	TRBV11-3	TGTGCCAGCAGCTTGGGCTCGTTTGAGACCCAGTACTTC	CASSLGSFETQYF
TRBD1	.	TRBJ2-5	TRBV6-1	TGTGCCAGCACCAGATCCGGGACAGGGCAAGAGACCCAGTACTTC	CASTRSGTGQETQYF
.	few	TRBJ1-3	TRBV6-6	TGTGCCAGCAGTCCCCTCCCCTTACAGGGCAGCTCTGGAAACACCATATATTTT	CASSPLPLQGSSGNTIYF
.	.	TRBJ1-1	TRBV19	TGTGCCAGCTCACAGGACATGAACACTGAAGCTTTCTTT	CASSQDMNTEAFF
.	.	TRBJ1-2	TRBV4-1	TGCGCCAGCAGCCAAGTAGAGGGCCAGGATAGCGGCTACACCTTC	CASSQVEGQDSGYTF
.	once	TRBJ1-1	TRBV2	TGTGCCAGCAGTATTAACAGGGTGGCCACTGAAGCTTTCTTT	CASSINRVATEAFF
.	.	TRBJ1-1	TRBV16	TGTGCCAGCAACAGGCCAGGGTCGGGCACTGAAGCTTTCTTT	CASNRPGSGTEAFF
.	once	TRBJ1-1	TRBV10-1	TGCGCCAGCCAGGGTAATTTGGACACTGAAGCTTTCTTT	CASQGNLDTEAFF
.	.	TRBJ1-3	TRBV5-1	TGCGCCAGCAGCTTGGCCGGGGCAGGGTATGGAAACACCATATATTTT	CASSLAGAGYGNTIYF
TRBD1	.	TRBJ1-1	TRBV27	TGTGCCAGCAGGTACTCAGGGGGCACTGAAGCTTTCTTT	CASRYSGGTEAFF
.	few	TRBJ2-7	TRBV20-1	TGCAGTGCTGCGCGGGCCTACGAGCAGTACTTC	CSAARAYEQYF
.	.	TRBJ2-7	TRBV12-3/TRBV12-4	TGTGCCAGCAGTTTAAAGGCCAGCTACGAGCAGTACTTC	CASSLKASYEQYF
TRBD1	.	TRBJ1-3	TRBV6-2/TRBV6-3	TGTGCCAGCAGTTACAAAACAGGGGTCTCTGGAAACACCATATATTTT	CASSYKTGVSGNTIYF
.	.	TRBJ2-2	TRBV10-3	TGTGCCACAAGAATGGGTCGGGGCGGGGAGCTGTTTTTT	CATRMGRGGELFF
.	.	TRBJ2-7	TRBV5-1	TGCGCCAGCAGCTTGCAGGGAGGTTTCGCCGAGCAGTACTTC	CASSLQGGFAEQYF
TRBD2	.	TRBJ2-3	TRBV27	TGTGCCAGCAGTGCCGGGACTAGCGGCACAGATACGCAGTATTTT	CASSAGTSGTDTQYF
.	.	TRBJ1-2	TRBV3-1/TRBV3-2	TGTGCCAGCAGCCAGGCAACAGGTGGCTATGGCTACACCTTC	CASSQATGGYGYTF
.	.	TRBJ1-1	TRBV9	TGTGCCAGCAGCCCACGATCGGGGATTCCATTCACTGAAGCTTTCTTT	CASSPRSGIPFTEAFF
TRBD2	few	TRBJ2-1	TRBV7-6	TGTGCCAGCAGCTCGGGACTAGCGGGGTACAATGAGCAGTTCTTC	CASSSGLAGYNEQFF
TRBD1	.	TRBJ1-5	TRBV6-2/TRBV6-3	TGTGCCAGCAGCCGGGGACAGGGCCCCCTCGCCCAGCATTTT	CASSRGQGPLAQHF
.	few	TRBJ1-5	TRBV6-4	TGTGCCAGCACCAACAGGGTTCTGAGCAATCAGCCCCAGCATTTT	CASTNRVLSNQPQHF
.	.	TRBJ1-3	TRBV7-2	TGTGCCAGCAGCTTAGGGGTAAAGGGCTCTGGAAACACCATATATTTT	CASSLGVKGSGNTIYF
.	.	TRBJ2-7	TRBV12-3/TRBV12-4	TGTGCCAGCAGTTTTGGTACCTACGAGCAGTACTTC	CASSFGTYEQYF
.	.	TRBJ1-1	TRBV7-8	TGTGCCAGCAGACAGGGAACGATCTCAACGAACACTGAAGCTTTCTTT	CASRQGTISTNTEAFF
TRBD1	few	TRBJ2-1	TRBV5-1	TGCGCCAGCAGCTTGTTACAGGGGGCGCGAAATGAGCAGTTCTTC	CASSLLQGARNEQFF